One sample yielded the 5 T cell receptor beta chains listed below, sequenced in a study of blood T cell repertoires in COVID-19 (TCRdb year 2020). The protocol used for the library was the immunoSEQ multiplex PCR assay. TCRdb holds this immuneACCESS table with in-frame rearrangements only. Some clones are missing; in checked studies, unresolved V genes explain under half, and the rest has no known cause. Recorded for this sample are 100,000 to 120,000 clones; approximately 83% of them occurred a single time. Of the sample, around 4% is held by the ten largest clones. Material for sequencing was peripheral blood. Receptors originate from a man aged 50-60 years with acute or convalescent COVID-19.

The chain joins TRBV10-3 to TRBJ2-1; TRBD2 matches at 13 bases. V trimming: 2 bases; J trimming: 9 bases; junction bases outside the gene matches: 4. Germline CDR1 is ENHRY and CDR2 is SYGVKD. The CDR3 sequence is 15 residues long. Here the CDR3 reads CAISETSGRAGEQFF. CDR3 DNA sequence: TGTGCCATCAGTGAGACTAGCGGGAGGGCGGGTGAGCAGTTCTTC.

CDR3 protein: CASSTDPDRDSYEQYF. In DNA, the CDR3 is TGCGCCAGCAGCACCGACCCGGACAGGGATAGCTACGAGCAGTACTTC. The rearrangement joins TRBV5-1 to TRBJ2-7, with 8 bases lining up with TRBD1. This CDR3 is built from 16 residues. Trimming took 4 bases from V and 3 from J; bases not matched to a gene: 12. CDR1 is SGHRS and CDR2 is YFSETQ in the germline V gene. Full variable domain (missing parts from reference TRBV5-1 and TRBJ2-7): KAGVTQTPRYLIKTRGQQVTLSCSPISGHRSVSWYQQTPGQGLQFLFEYFSETQRNKGNFPGRFSGRQFSNSRSEMNVSTLELGDSALYLCASSTDPDRDSYEQYFGPGTRLTVT.

The V call is TRBV6-1, the J call TRBJ2-7; D uncertain. Trimming removed 0 bases from V and 6 bases from J, with 6 bases in between. Germline V gene lookup returns CDR1 MNHNS and CDR2 SASEGT. The CDR3 loop spans 12 amino acids. The chain's CDR3 is CASSEARSEQYF. The CDR3 bases are TGTGCCAGCAGTGAAGCGCGTAGCGAGCAGTACTTC.

This chain links TRBV10-3 with TRBJ2-1; 14 nucleotides match TRBD2. Germline V CDR1 and CDR2: ENHRY, SYGVKD. After removal of 6 bases from V and 6 bases from J, the junction contained 4 bases not matched to a gene. The CDR3 contains 15 residues. The CDR3 sequence is CAISPGTSGSNEQFF. The CDR3 DNA reads TGTGCCATCAGCCCCGGGACTAGCGGGAGCAATGAGCAGTTCTTC.

The V and J genes are TRBV5-1 and TRBJ2-1, with 7 bases lining up with TRBD1. V lost 4 bases, J lost 4 bases, and 8 bases stayed unmatched. The germline V gene encodes CDR1 SGHRS and CDR2 YFSETQ. The CDR3 has 15 amino acids. In DNA, the CDR3 is TGCGCCAGCAGCAGGCAAACAGGGGAATACAATGAGCAGTTCTTC. Encoded protein: CASSRQTGEYNEQFF.